The next 30 T cell receptor beta chains were all read from a single sample in a study of cytomegalovirus exposure and HLA in healthy donors. The PCR used 60 Vbeta and 13 Jbeta primers. Assay used: immunoSEQ multiplex PCR; TCRdb lists only in-frame clones, some missing. Of around 200,000 clones in the sample, 70% to 80% were seen once. The specimen was PBMCs. Source of these receptors: a man aged 40-55 years in good health and CMV-seronegative.

The chain carries TRBV7-3 and TRBJ2-1; maybe TRBD1 (5 bases). The CDR3 runs to 15 residues. Germline V gives CDR1 SGHTA, CDR2 FQGTGA. With 2 bases removed from V and 8 bases from J, the gap between germline ends came to 16 bases. The CDR3 nucleotides read TGTGCCAGCAGCTTAGCAGGGCCCCGAAGCGATGAGCAGTTCTTC. Its translation is CASSLAGPRSDEQFF.

The chain is built from TRBV30 and TRBJ2-6; 7 nucleotides line up with TRBD1. Germline CDR1 reads GTSNPN; CDR2 reads SVGIG (reference sequence). CDR3 length: 15 residues. The V gene end was trimmed by 7 bases and the J gene end by 2 bases; junction bases not matched to a gene: 8. The CDR3 here is CASARGGAGANVLTF. The DNA for the CDR3 is TGTGCCTCGGCTCGAGGGGGCGCTGGGGCCAACGTCCTGACTTTC. The full variable domain, in which reference TRBV30 and TRBJ2-6 provide the parts outside the CDR3, is SQTIHQWPATLVQPVGSPLSLECTVEGTSNPNLYWYRQAAGRGLQLLFYSVGIGQISSEVPQNLSASRPQDRQFILSSKKLLLSDSGFYLCASARGGAGANVLTFGAGSRLTVL.

The rearrangement joins TRBV7-9 to TRBJ1-2, with a tentative D call TRBD1 (6 bases). CDR1 and CDR2 from the germline V gene are SEHNR and FQNEAQ (reference sequence). The CDR3 is 14 amino acids. V was clipped by 3 bases and J by 6 bases, with 14 bases between them. For the CDR3, the DNA is TGTGCCAGCAGCTTGTCGGGGGGCGCAAATGGCTACACCTTC. It translates to CASSLSGGANGYTF. Combining the CDR3 with reference TRBV7-9 and TRBJ1-2 gives the whole variable domain DTGVSQNPRHKITKRGQNVTFRCDPISEHNRLYWYRQTLGQGPEFLTYFQNEAQLEKSRLLSDRFSAERPKGSFSTLEIQRTEQGDSAMYLCASSLSGGANGYTFGSGTRLTVV.

The rearrangement joins TRBV19 to TRBJ1-2; D is undetermined. V dropped 10 bases and J dropped 4 bases, with 13 bases sitting between them. The CDR3 runs 12 residues. The germline V gene encodes CDR1 LNHDA and CDR2 SQIVND (reference sequence). The CDR3 protein is CATRRATYGYTF. CDR3 nucleotides: TGTGCCACCCGGAGGGCGACCTATGGCTACACCTTC.

The chain carries TRBV4-3 and TRBJ1-1; no firm D call. The germline V gene encodes CDR1 LGHNA and CDR2 YSLEER. The CDR3 consists of 14 residues. Trimming removed 1 base at V and 0 bases at J, with 6 bases between. CDR3 in amino acids: CASSQAVLNTEAFF. CDR3 nucleotides: TGCGCCAGCAGCCAAGCAGTTTTGAACACTGAAGCTTTCTTT.

The V gene is TRBV2, the J gene TRBJ2-1; 8 nucleotides match TRBD2. V lost 6 bases and J lost 0; bases outside the gene matches: 4. This CDR3 is built from 15 residues. Germline CDR1 SNHLY, CDR2 FYNNEI. CDR3 in DNA: TGTGCCAGCAGATCCGGGACTAGCTCCTACAATGAGCAGTTCTTC. Its protein is CASRSGTSSYNEQFF.

This clone occurred once. This chain joins TRBV5-6 and TRBJ2-3, with TRBD2 matching over 9 bases. CDR1 is SGHDT and CDR2 is YYEEEE in the germline V gene. The CDR3 runs 15 residues. Losses at the gene ends were 2 bases for V and 4 bases for J; bases not matched to a gene: 5. DNA for the CDR3: TGTGCCAGCAGCTTACGGGCGGGGGGGCCAGATACGCAGTATTTT. Translating gives CASSLRAGGPDTQYF.

This clone was seen a handful of times. The chain links TRBV2 to TRBJ2-7; D is possibly TRBD1 (5 bases). The CDR3 covers 14 residues. Trimming pared 4 bases from V and 3 bases from J, leaving 13 bases between. CDR1 SNHLY and CDR2 FYNNEI come from the germline V gene. The CDR3 is CASSGLKDNYEQYF. The CDR3 nucleotides read TGTGCCAGCAGTGGCCTAAAGGACAACTACGAGCAGTACTTC.

The chain couples TRBV7-9 to TRBJ2-1; 9 bases are shared with TRBD2. Germline CDR1 is SEHNR and CDR2 is FQNEAQ (reference sequence). V was pared by 5 bases and J by 4 bases, with 6 bases of the junction left unmatched. This CDR3 has 15 amino acids. The CDR3 spells CASSPGLARYNEQFF. The CDR3 DNA follows: TGTGCCAGCAGCCCAGGACTAGCGAGGTACAATGAGCAGTTCTTC.

The V and J genes are TRBV6-5 and TRBJ2-5; D call uncertain. V lost 0 bases and J lost 5, with 7 bases in between. CDR3 length: 13 amino acids. Germline CDR1 and CDR2: MNHEY and SVGAGI. CDR3 residues: CASSYSTRETQYF. In nucleotides, the CDR3 is TGTGCCAGCAGTTACTCTACGAGGGAGACCCAGTACTTC.

The chain has TRBV9 and TRBJ1-2; TRBD1 matches 8 bases. This CDR3 region has 13 residues. V lost 3 bases and J lost 4; bases outside the gene matches: 2. Germline CDR1 reads SGDLS; CDR2 reads YYNGEE. This CDR3 is CASSGDRTYGYTF. Written as DNA, the CDR3 is TGTGCCAGCAGCGGGGACAGGACCTATGGCTACACCTTC.

This chain joins TRBV2 and TRBJ1-1; a weak D match, TRBD1 (6 bases). Germline V gene lookup returns CDR1 SNHLY and CDR2 FYNNEI. The germline V and J ends were trimmed by 6 bases and 0 bases, with 11 bases remaining between them. This CDR3 contains 14 residues. CDR3 loop: CASSLQGLNTEAFF. The DNA of the CDR3 is TGTGCCAGCAGCCTACAGGGCTTGAACACTGAAGCTTTCTTT.

This chain connects TRBV9 to TRBJ2-5; 10 bases map to TRBD2. This CDR3 spans 16 amino acids. Germline V gene sequence: CDR1 SGDLS, CDR2 YYNGEE. The ends lost 0 bases at V and 4 bases at J; junction bases unmatched: 6. The CDR3 DNA reads as TGTGCCAGCAGCGTAGCAGGGACTAGCGTGGGAGAGACCCAGTACTTC. Its protein product is CASSVAGTSVGETQYF.

This chain links TRBV27 with TRBJ1-6, with 10 bases matching TRBD1. Germline CDR1 reads MNHEY; CDR2 reads SMNVEV (reference sequence). This CDR3 spans 15 amino acids. Losses at the gene ends were 7 bases for V and 9 bases for J; bases not matched to a gene: 9. The CDR3 DNA is TGTGCCAGCACCCCCGGAGGGACAGGGGCTTCACCCCTCCACTTT. It yields the protein CASTPGGTGASPLHF.

The chain is built from TRBV21-1 and TRBJ2-7; the table's D call, TRBD1, has no DNA check behind it. TRBV21-1 is a pseudogene segment. This CDR3 contains 15 residues. In nucleotides, the CDR3 is TGTGCCAGCAGCAAAATTTTGGGACAGATCTACGAGCAGTACTTC. This gives the protein CASSKILGQIYEQYF.

This sequence joins TRBV5-1 and TRBJ1-2; D might be TRBD1 (6 bases). Germline CDR1 SGHRS, CDR2 YFSETQ. The CDR3 loop spans 16 amino acids. Trimming pared 4 bases from V and 4 bases from J, leaving 20 bases between. This CDR3 reads CASSVRTEPWGYGYTF. The CDR3 DNA follows: TGCGCCAGCAGCGTAAGGACAGAACCCTGGGGCTATGGCTACACCTTC.

This clone was seen more than once but under ten times. CDR3 amino acids: CASRLYGGSDTEAFF. CDR3 DNA sequence: TGTGCCAGTAGGCTGTACGGGGGGAGCGACACTGAAGCTTTCTTT. This rearrangement joins TRBV19 to TRBJ1-1; D is perhaps TRBD1 (5 bases). Germline values: CDR1 LNHDA, CDR2 SQIVND (reference sequence). The CDR3 has 15 amino acids. Trimming left V 6 bases short and J 3 bases short, with 17 bases between.

The V gene is TRBV6-5, the J gene TRBJ2-7, with TRBD2 matching 11 bases. V gave up 2 bases and J gave up 6 bases; unmatched junction bases: 6. Germline V gene lookup returns CDR1 MNHEY and CDR2 SVGAGI. The CDR3 sequence is 15 residues long. The chain's CDR3 is CASSYATSGVGEQYF. DNA of the CDR3: TGTGCCAGCAGTTACGCGACTAGCGGGGTTGGCGAGCAGTACTTC.

The chain is built from TRBV14 and TRBJ1-1; TRBD1 matches at 9 bases. This CDR3 spans 16 amino acids. The trim removed 1 base at V and 3 bases at J, leaving 6 bases unmatched. Germline CDR1 SGHDN, CDR2 FVKESK. The CDR3 sequence is CASSQGTGVRYTEAFF. The CDR3 DNA reads TGTGCCAGCAGCCAAGGGACAGGGGTTAGATACACTGAAGCTTTCTTT.

This chain uses TRBV27 with TRBJ2-7, with 10 bases matching TRBD2. The germline CDR1 and CDR2 sequences are MNHEY and SMNVEV (reference sequence). The CDR3 has 14 amino acids. The V gene end was trimmed by 5 bases and the J gene end by 3 bases; junction bases not matched to a gene: 4. CDR3 protein: CASSLSGGNYEQYF. In nucleotides, the CDR3 is TGTGCCAGCAGTCTTAGCGGGGGGAACTACGAGCAGTACTTC.

The gene calls are TRBV11-1 and TRBJ2-7; 9 bases are a match to TRBD1. CDR1 and CDR2 from the germline V gene are SGHAT and FQDESV (reference sequence). This CDR3 comprises 14 residues. The V segment lost 1 base and the J segment 4 bases; nucleotides outside the gene matches: 2. The DNA of the CDR3 is TGTGCCAGCAGCTTAGAACAGGGGGCTTACGAGCAGTACTTC. Its translation: CASSLEQGAYEQYF.

This clone has a handful of counts. The chain combines TRBV7-9 with TRBJ1-1; 7 nucleotides align to TRBD1. This CDR3 comprises 14 residues. The trim removed 3 bases at V and 0 bases at J, leaving 1 base unmatched. Germline lookup yields CDR1 SEHNR and CDR2 FQNEAQ (reference sequence). The CDR3 nucleotides read TGTGCCAGCAGCTTGACAGGGTTGAACACTGAAGCTTTCTTT. Protein product: CASSLTGLNTEAFF. Using reference TRBV7-9 and TRBJ1-1 for the parts outside the CDR3, the full variable domain is DTGVSQNPRHKITKRGQNVTFRCDPISEHNRLYWYRQTLGQGPEFLTYFQNEAQLEKSRLLSDRFSAERPKGSFSTLEIQRTEQGDSAMYLCASSLTGLNTEAFFGQGTRLTVV.

The gene calls are TRBV2 and TRBJ1-4; 7 nucleotides match TRBD1. Germline loops: CDR1 SNHLY, CDR2 FYNNEI. There are 14 residues in the CDR3. After removal of 5 bases from V and 6 bases from J, the junction contained 6 bases not matched to a gene. CDR3 sequence (DNA): TGTGCCAGCAGTCTCGACAGGGCGGATGAAAAACTGTTTTTT. This codes for CASSLDRADEKLFF.

The chain has TRBV7-2 and TRBJ1-3, with 8 nucleotides matching TRBD1. There are 14 residues in the CDR3. Looked up from germline, CDR1 is SGHTA and CDR2 is FQGNSA. With 3 bases clipped from V and 4 bases from J, the junction kept 2 bases outside the gene matches. CDR3 sequence: CASSLRQGGNTIYF. The CDR3 DNA sequence: TGTGCCAGCAGCTTGAGACAGGGGGGAAACACCATATATTTT.

This clone was counted only a few times. CDR3 in amino acids: CASSSTSGSFYNEQFF. The DNA of the CDR3 is TGTGCCAGCTCATCGACTAGCGGGTCTTTTTACAATGAGCAGTTCTTC. The chain recombines TRBV18 with TRBJ2-1, with TRBD2 matching over 10 bases. The CDR3 length is 16 residues. Losses at the gene ends were 5 bases for V and 4 bases for J; bases not matched to a gene: 8. The germline V gene encodes CDR1 KGHSH and CDR2 LQKENI. The full variable domain, its missing parts supplied by reference TRBV18 and TRBJ2-1, is NAGVMQNPRHLVRRRGQEARLRCSPMKGHSHVYWYRQLPEEGLKFMVYLQKENIIDESGMPKERFSAEFPKEGPSILRIQQVVRGDSAAYFCASSSTSGSFYNEQFFGPGTRLTVL.

The rearrangement uses TRBV7-9 and TRBJ2-4, with D possibly TRBD1 on 6 matching bases. V lost 5 bases to trimming and J lost 9 bases, with 20 bases between them. CDR3 length: 15 amino acids. Germline CDR1 reads SEHNR; CDR2 reads FQNEAQ (reference sequence). In DNA, the CDR3 is TGTGCCAGCAGCCGGACAGACACCTTTGGGGGCATTCAGTACTTC. Translation: CASSRTDTFGGIQYF.

This clone was counted a single time. The chain joins TRBV18 to TRBJ1-6, with 9 bases fitting TRBD1. Germline trimming cut 6 bases from V and 9 bases from J; bases unmatched to any gene: 6. This CDR3 is built from 14 residues. The germline V gene encodes CDR1 KGHSH and CDR2 LQKENI. Here the CDR3 reads CASSPGQGGSPLHF. In DNA form, the CDR3 reads TGTGCCAGCTCGCCGGGACAGGGAGGTTCACCCCTCCACTTT.

The CDR3 DNA follows: TGTGCCAGCCAATTGGAGGACTCTGGGGCCAACGTCCTGACTTTC. It codes for CASQLEDSGANVLTF. The rearrangement links TRBV7-9 to TRBJ2-6; a weak D match, TRBD2 (5 bases). The V gene's germline CDR1 is SEHNR and CDR2 FQNEAQ (reference sequence). The CDR3 covers 15 residues. The ends were cut back, 8 bases at V and 0 bases at J, with 11 bases in the middle.

The chain uses TRBV19 and TRBJ2-7, with TRBD2 matching over 12 bases. V shed 5 bases, J shed 1 base, and the junction held 9 bases outside the gene matches. The CDR3 is 17 residues long. The V gene's germline CDR1 is LNHDA and CDR2 SQIVND (reference sequence). This CDR3 is CASSVASGRARSYEQYF. Written as DNA, the CDR3 is TGTGCCAGTAGTGTGGCTAGCGGGAGGGCCCGGTCCTACGAGCAGTACTTC.

The V and J genes are TRBV4-1 and TRBJ2-5, with 12 bases lining up with TRBD2. Germline lookup yields CDR1 MGHRA and CDR2 YSYEKL. The CDR3 is 16 amino acids. Trimming took 4 bases from V and 1 from J; bases not matched to a gene: 4. CDR3 bases: TGCGCCAGCAGCCGCCCGGGACTAGCGGGCCAAGAGACCCAGTACTTC. Translating it yields CASSRPGLAGQETQYF.